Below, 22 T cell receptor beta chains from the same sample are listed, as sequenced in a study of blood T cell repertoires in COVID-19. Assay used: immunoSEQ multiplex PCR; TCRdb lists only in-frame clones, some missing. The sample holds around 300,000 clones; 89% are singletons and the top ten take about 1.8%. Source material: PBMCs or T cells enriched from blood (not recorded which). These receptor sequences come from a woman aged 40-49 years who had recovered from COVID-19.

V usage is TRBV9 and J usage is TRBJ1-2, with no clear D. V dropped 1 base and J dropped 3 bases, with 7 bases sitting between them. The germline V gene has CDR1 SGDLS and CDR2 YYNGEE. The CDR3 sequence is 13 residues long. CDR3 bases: TGTGCCAGCAGCGTATACCCAGACTATGGCTACACCTTC. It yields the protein CASSVYPDYGYTF. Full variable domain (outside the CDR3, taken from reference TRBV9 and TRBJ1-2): DSGVTQTPKHLITATGQRVTLRCSPRSGDLSVYWYQQSLDQGLQFLIQYYNGEERAKGNILERFSAQQFPDLHSELNLSSLELGDSALYFCASSVYPDYGYTFGSGTRLTVV.

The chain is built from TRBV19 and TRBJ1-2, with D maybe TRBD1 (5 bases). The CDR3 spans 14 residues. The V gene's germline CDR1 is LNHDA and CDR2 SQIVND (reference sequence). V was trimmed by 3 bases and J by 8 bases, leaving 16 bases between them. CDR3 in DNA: TGTGCCAGTAGTATGACCGGGACGGGAGGAGGCTACACCTTC. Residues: CASSMTGTGGGYTF.

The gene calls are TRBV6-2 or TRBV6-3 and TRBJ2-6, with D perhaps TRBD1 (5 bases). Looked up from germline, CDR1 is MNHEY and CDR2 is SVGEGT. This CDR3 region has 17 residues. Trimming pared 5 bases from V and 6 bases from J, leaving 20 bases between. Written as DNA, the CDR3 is TGTGCCAGCAGTCCCCCCAGGGCCGGGCGGCAGGCCAACGTCCTGACTTTC. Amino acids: CASSPPRAGRQANVLTF.

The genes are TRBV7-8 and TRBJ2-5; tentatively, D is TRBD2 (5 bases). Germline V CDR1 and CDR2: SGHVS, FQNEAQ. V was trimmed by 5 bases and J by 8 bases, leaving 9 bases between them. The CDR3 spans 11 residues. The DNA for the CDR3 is TGTGCCAGCAGCATACGGGATACCCAGTACTTC. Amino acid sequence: CASSIRDTQYF.

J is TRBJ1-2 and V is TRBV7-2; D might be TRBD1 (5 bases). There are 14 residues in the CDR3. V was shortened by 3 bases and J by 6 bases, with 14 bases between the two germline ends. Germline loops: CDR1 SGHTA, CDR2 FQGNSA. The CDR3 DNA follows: TGTGCCAGCAGCTTTGGGACTCAAAGGGATGGCTACACCTTC. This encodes CASSFGTQRDGYTF.

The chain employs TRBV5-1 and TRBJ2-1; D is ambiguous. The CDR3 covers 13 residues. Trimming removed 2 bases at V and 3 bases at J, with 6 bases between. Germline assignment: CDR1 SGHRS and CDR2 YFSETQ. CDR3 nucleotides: TGCGCCAGCAGCTTCGACAACTACAATGAGCAGTTCTTC. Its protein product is CASSFDNYNEQFF.

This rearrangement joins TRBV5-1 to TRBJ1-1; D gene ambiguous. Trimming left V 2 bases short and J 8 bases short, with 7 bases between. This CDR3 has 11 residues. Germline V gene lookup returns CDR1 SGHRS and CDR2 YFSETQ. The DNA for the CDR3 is TGCGCCAGCAGCTTCCAGGCCGAAGCTTTCTTT. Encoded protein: CASSFQAEAFF.

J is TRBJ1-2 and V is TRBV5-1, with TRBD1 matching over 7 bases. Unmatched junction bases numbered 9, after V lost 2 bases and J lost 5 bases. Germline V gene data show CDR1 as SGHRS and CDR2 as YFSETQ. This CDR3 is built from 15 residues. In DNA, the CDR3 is TGCGCCAGCAGCTTCCCCGGGACAGATCTGTATGGCTACACCTTC. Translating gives CASSFPGTDLYGYTF.

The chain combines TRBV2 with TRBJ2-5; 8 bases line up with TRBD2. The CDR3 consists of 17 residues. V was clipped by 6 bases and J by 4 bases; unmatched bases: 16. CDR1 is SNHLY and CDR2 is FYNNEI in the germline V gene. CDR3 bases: TGTGCCAGCAGCGCGGCGATCGGGAGGGTAATAGGAGAGACCCAGTACTTC. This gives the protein CASSAAIGRVIGETQYF.

In DNA, the CDR3 is TGCAGCGTCCCTGGGACAGAGCATGAAGCTTTCTTT. Translation: CSVPGTEHEAFF. The chain uses TRBV29-1 and TRBJ1-1, with TRBD1 identical over 7 bases. CDR3 length: 12 residues. The germline gives CDR1 SQVTM, CDR2 ANQGSEA. J lost 7 bases, V lost 6 bases, and 8 bases had no gene match.

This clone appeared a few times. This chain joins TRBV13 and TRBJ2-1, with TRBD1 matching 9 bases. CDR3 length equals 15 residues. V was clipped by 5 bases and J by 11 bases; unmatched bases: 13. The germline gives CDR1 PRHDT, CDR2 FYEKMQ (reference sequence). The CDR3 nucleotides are TGTGCCAGCAGCCTCCGGGACAGGGTAGCCCCAAAGCAGTTCTTC. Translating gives CASSLRDRVAPKQFF.

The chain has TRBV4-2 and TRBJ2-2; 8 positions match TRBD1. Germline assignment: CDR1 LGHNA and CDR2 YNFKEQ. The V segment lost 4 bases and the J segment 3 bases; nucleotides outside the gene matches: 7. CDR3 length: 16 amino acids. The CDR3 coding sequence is TGTGCCAGCAGCCCCCTAGTGACAGGGGACACCGGGGAGCTGTTTTTT. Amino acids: CASSPLVTGDTGELFF.

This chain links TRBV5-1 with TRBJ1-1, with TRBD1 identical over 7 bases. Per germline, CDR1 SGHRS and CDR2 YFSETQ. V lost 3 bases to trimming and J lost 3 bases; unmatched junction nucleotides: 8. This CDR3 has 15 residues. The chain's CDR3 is CASSYTGVGDTEAFF. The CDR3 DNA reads TGCGCCAGCAGCTATACAGGGGTCGGCGACACTGAAGCTTTCTTT.

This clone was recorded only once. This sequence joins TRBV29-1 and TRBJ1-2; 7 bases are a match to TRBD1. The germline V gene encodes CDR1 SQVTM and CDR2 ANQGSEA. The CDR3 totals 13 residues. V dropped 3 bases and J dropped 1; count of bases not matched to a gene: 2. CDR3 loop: CSVDGTDNYGYTF. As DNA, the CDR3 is TGCAGCGTTGACGGGACAGATAACTATGGCTACACCTTC.

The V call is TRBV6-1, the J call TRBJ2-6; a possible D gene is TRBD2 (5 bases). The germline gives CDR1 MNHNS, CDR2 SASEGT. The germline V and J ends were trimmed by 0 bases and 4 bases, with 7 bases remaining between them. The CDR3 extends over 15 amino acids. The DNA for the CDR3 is TGTGCCAGCAGTGAAGCGGGGAGCGGGGCCAACGTCCTGACTTTC. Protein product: CASSEAGSGANVLTF.

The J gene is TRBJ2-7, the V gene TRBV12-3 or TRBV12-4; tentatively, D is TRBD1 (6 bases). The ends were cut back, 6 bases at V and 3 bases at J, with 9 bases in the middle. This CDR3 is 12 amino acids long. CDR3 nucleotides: TGTGCCAGCAGGAAACAGGGCTACGAGCAGTACTTC. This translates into CASRKQGYEQYF.

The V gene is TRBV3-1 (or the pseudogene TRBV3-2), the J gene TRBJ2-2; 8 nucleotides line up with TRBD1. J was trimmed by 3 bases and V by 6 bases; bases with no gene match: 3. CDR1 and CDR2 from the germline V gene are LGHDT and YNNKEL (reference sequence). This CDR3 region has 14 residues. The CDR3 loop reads CASRNRGDTGELFF. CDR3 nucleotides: TGTGCCAGCAGGAACAGGGGGGACACCGGGGAGCTGTTTTTT.

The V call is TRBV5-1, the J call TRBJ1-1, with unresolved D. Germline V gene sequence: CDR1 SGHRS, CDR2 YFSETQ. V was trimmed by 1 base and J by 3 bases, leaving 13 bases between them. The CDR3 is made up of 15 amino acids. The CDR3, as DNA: TGCGCCAGCAGCTTGCTAGTTGGGAGTGACACTGAAGCTTTCTTT. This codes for CASSLLVGSDTEAFF.

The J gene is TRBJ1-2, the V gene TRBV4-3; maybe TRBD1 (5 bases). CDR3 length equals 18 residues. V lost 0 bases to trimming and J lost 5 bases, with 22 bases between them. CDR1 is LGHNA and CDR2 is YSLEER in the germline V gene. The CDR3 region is CASSQEGTVNSETYGYTF. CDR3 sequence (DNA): TGCGCCAGCAGCCAAGAAGGGACTGTTAACTCTGAGACTTATGGCTACACCTTC.

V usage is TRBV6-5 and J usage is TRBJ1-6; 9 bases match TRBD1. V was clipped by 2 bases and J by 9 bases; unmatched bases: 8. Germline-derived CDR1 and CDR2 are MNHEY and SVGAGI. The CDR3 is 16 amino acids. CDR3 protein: CASSYIKGTGTSPLHF. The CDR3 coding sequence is TGTGCCAGCAGTTACATAAAAGGGACAGGGACTTCACCCCTCCACTTT.

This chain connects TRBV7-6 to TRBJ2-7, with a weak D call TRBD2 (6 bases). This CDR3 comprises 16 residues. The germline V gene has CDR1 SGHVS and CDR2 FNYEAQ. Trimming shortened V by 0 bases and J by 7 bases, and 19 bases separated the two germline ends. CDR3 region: CASSLAPPGTAGEQYF. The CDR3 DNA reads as TGTGCCAGCAGCTTAGCCCCCCCGGGGACCGCGGGGGAGCAGTACTTC. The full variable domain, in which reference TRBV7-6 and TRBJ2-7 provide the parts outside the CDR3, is GAGVSQSPRYKVTKRGQDVALRCDPISGHVSLYWYRQALGQGPEFLTYFNYEAQQDKSGLPNDRFSAERPEGSISTLTIQRTEQRDSAMYRCASSLAPPGTAGEQYFGPGTRLTVT.

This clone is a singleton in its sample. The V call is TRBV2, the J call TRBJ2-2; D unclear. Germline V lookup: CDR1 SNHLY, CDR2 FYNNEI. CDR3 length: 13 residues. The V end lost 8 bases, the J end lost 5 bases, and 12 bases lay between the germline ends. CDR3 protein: CASSPGLTGELFF. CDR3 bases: TGTGCCAGCTCTCCAGGCCTGACCGGGGAGCTGTTTTTT.